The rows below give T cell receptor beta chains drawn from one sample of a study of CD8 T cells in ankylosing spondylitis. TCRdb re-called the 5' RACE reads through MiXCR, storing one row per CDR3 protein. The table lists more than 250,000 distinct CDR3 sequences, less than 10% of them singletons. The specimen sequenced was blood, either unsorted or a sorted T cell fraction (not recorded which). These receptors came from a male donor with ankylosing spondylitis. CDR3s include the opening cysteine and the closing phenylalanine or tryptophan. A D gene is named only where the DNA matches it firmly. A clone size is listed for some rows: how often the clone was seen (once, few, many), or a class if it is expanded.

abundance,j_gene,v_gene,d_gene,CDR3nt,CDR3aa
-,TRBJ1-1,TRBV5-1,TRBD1,TGCGCCAGCACAGGGGGCGTCCTGAACACTGAAGCTTTCTTT,CASTGGVLNTEAFF
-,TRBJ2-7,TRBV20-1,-,TGCAGTGCTAGAGATTTCAAGTCCGGCGGGGCGAGCTCCTACGAGCAGTACTTC,CSARDFKSGGASSYEQYF
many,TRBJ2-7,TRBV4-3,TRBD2,TGCGCCAGCAGCCAAGACACTAGCGGTGCCTACGAGCAGTACTTC,CASSQDTSGAYEQYF
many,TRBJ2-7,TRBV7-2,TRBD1,TGTGCCAGCAGCTTAGTCGGGACAGGGAGCTCCTACGAGCAGTACTTC,CASSLVGTGSSYEQYF
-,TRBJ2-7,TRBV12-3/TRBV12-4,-,TGTGCCAGCAGCCCCGGGGCCAACGTCGGCGAGCAGTACTTC,CASSPGANVGEQYF
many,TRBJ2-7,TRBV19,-,TGTGCCAGTAGTCTGGGGCAGGGGAGCCTCTACGAGCAGTACTTC,CASSLGQGSLYEQYF
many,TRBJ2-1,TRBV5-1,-,TGCGCCAGCAGGCAAGACTCTGACTCCTACAATGAGCAGTTCTTC,CASRQDSDSYNEQFF
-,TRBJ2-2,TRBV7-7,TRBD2,TGTGCCAGCAGCTTATCCCTAGCGGAAAGCACCGGGGAGCTGTTTTTT,CASSLSLAESTGELFF
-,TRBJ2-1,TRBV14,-,TGTGCCAGCAGCCAAGATTTCGTACTAAGCTCCTACAATGAGCAGTTCTTC,CASSQDFVLSSYNEQFF
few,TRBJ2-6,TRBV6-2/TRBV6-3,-,TGTGCCAGCTTGGGGCAGGGAAGCTCTGGGGCCAACGTCCTGACTTTC,CASLGQGSSGANVLTF
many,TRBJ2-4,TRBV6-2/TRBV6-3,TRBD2,TGTGCCAGCAGTAATAGCGGGAGGGGGTACATTCAGTACTTC,CASSNSGRGYIQYF
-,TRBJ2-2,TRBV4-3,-,TGCGCCAGCAGCCAAGCTGGGGGAGCAGGTGCCGGGGAGCTGTTTTTT,CASSQAGGAGAGELFF
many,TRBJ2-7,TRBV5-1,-,TGCGCCAGCAGCTTTAATCTAGCGAGTTCCTACGAGCAGTACTTC,CASSFNLASSYEQYF
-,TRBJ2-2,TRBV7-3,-,TGTGCCAGCAGCTTAACTCGTAGCGGGAACACCGGGGAGCTGTTTTTT,CASSLTRSGNTGELFF
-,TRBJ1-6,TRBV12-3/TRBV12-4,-,TGTGCCAGCAGTTTAAGGGTGCCCAACTATAATTCACCCCTCCACTTT,CASSLRVPNYNSPLHF
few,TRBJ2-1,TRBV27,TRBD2,TGTGCCAGCAGTCTAAGCCCGGGACTAGCGGGAAACAATGAGCAGTTCTTC,CASSLSPGLAGNNEQFF
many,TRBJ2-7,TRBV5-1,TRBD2,TGCGCCAGCAGCTCTCGGACTAGCGGGAGCTACGAGCAGTACTTC,CASSSRTSGSYEQYF
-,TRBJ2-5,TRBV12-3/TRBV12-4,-,TGTGCCAGCAGTCCAGACCCCGCAGGGCTGGAGACCCAGTACTTC,CASSPDPAGLETQYF
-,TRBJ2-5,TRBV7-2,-,TGTGCCAGCAGCTTAACGAAGACCCAGTACTTC,CASSLTKTQYF
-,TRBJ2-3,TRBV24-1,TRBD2,TGTGCCACCAGTGCGCCCATTGCGGGAGGGCCTGGCACAGATACGCAGTATTTT,CATSAPIAGGPGTDTQYF
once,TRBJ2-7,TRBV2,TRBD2,TGTGCCAGCAGCACTAGCGCCCCCCACGAGCAGTACTTC,CASSTSAPHEQYF
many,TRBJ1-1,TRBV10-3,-,TGTGCCATCAGTGAGGGAGGGAACACTGAAGCTTTCTTT,CAISEGGNTEAFF
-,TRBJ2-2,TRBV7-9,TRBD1,TGTGCCAGCAGCCGACAGGGGTTGCCTTCCGGGGAGCTGTTTTTT,CASSRQGLPSGELFF
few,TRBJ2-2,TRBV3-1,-,TGTGCCAGCAGCCTACTAGGGGGGACAGTGAACACCGGGGAGCTGTTTTTT,CASSLLGGTVNTGELFF
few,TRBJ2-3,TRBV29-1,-,TGCAGCGTTGAGACTATGGGAGTAGGTAAAGATACGCAGTATTTT,CSVETMGVGKDTQYF
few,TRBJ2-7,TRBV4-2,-,TGTGCCAGCAGCCAAGAGGGCGTCTACGAGCAGTACTTC,CASSQEGVYEQYF
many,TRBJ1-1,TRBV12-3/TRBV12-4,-,TGTGCCAGCAGTTTCTGGGCAGACACCCGAAGCAGCACTGAAGCTTTCTTT,CASSFWADTRSSTEAFF
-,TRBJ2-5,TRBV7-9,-,TGTGCCAGCAGCACCCGGCAAGAGACCCAGTACTTC,CASSTRQETQYF
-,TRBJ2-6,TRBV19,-,TGTGCCAGTGGAGTGTGGCCAAACAACGTCCTGACTTTC,CASGVWPNNVLTF
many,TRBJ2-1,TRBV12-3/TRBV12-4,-,TGTGCCAGCAGTCGCGGACTGAACAATGAGCAGTTCTTC,CASSRGLNNEQFF
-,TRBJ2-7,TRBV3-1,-,TGTGCCACCGCATGGCGGTTCAACTACGAGCAGTACTTC,CATAWRFNYEQYF
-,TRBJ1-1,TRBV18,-,TGTGCCAGCTCATCCCAGGGGCTAGGGAACACTGAAGCTTTCTTT,CASSSQGLGNTEAFF
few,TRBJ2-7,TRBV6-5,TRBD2,TGTGCCAGCAGTTACTCCCCGGTAGCGGGAGATTACGAGCAGTACTTC,CASSYSPVAGDYEQYF
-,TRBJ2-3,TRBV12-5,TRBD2,TGTGCTAGTGGCACTACTAGCGGGAGTAGCACAGATACGCAGTATTTT,CASGTTSGSSTDTQYF
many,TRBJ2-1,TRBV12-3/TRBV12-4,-,TGTGCCAGCAGTTTTTCGACAGAAAATGAGCAGTTCTTC,CASSFSTENEQFF
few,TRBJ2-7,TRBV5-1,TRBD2,TGCGCCAGCAGCTTGGGCGGTAGCGGGAGGGTCCCCTACGAGCAGTACTTC,CASSLGGSGRVPYEQYF